The text below deals with one T cell receptor (beta chain). With 8 bases removed from V and 4 bases from J, the gap between germline ends came to 17 bases. CDR1 LNHDA and CDR2 SQIVND come from the germline V gene (reference sequence). The CDR3 sequence is 14 residues long. The data belong to a study of blood T cell repertoires in COVID-19. Looking at the study overall: Acute-phase and convalescent COVID-19 samples originated in the United States, Italy and Spain. In each case, the material was cDNA or gDNA derived from T cells, B-cell-depleted T cells, or PBMCs.

The repertoire was sequenced with immunoSEQ multiplex PCR; TCRdb's copy has only in-frame clones and lacks some. The sample includes about 200,000 clones, roughly nine tenths of them seen just once. What was sequenced was peripheral blood. This sequence was found in a woman aged 50 to 65 with acute or convalescent COVID-19. The chain joins TRBV19 to TRBJ1-1; no definite D call. The CDR3 region has the DNA TGTGCCAGTCAACCAGGATATAGGTCCACTGAAGCTTTCTTT. Residues: CASQPGYRSTEAFF.